This TCR beta chain originates from a study of T cell changes during pregnancy in multiple sclerosis. The table came from immunoSEQ multiplex PCR; TCRdb's copy has only in-frame clones and leaves some out. Of just over 60,000 clones listed, around 92% are singletons. The CDR3 loop spans 14 amino acids. The junction had 3 bases not matched to a gene; V was cut back by 5 bases and J by 3 bases. The germline CDR1 and CDR2 sequences are SGHTA and FQGNSA. The clonotype comes from a female donor in good health, enrolled as a control in a pregnancy study. The sample in question was peripheral blood, obtained in the second trimester of pregnancy. The genes are TRBV7-2 and TRBJ1-2, with 10 positions matching TRBD1. The CDR3 sequence: CASSPGQGDYGYTF. DNA for the CDR3: TGTGCCAGCAGCCCCGGACAGGGGGACTATGGCTACACCTTC. Full variable domain (outside the CDR3, taken from reference TRBV7-2 and TRBJ1-2): GAGVSQSPSNKVTEKGKDVELRCDPISGHTALYWYRQSLGQGLEFLIYFQGNSAPDKSGLPSDRFSAERTGGSVSTLTIQRTQQEDSAVYLCASSPGQGDYGYTFGSGTRLTVV.